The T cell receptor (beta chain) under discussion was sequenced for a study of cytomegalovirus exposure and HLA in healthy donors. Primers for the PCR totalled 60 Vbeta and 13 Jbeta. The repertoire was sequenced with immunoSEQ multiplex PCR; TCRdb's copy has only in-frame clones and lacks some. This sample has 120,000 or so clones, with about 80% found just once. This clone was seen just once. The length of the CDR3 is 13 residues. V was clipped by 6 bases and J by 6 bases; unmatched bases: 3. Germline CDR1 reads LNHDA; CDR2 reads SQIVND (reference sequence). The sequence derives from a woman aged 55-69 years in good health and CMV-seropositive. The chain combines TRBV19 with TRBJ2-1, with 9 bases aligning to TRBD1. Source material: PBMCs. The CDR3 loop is CASRRGQGNEQFF. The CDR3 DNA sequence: TGTGCCAGTAGGAGGGGACAGGGCAATGAGCAGTTCTTC.